This is a list of T cell receptor beta chains from one sample in a study of regulatory T cells in long-lasting Graves disease. MiXCR, applied by TCRdb to the multiplex PCR reads, yields one record per CDR3 protein. This table has 350,000 to 450,000 distinct CDR3 sequences, 15% appearing once. These data were likewise used in another study, on T cells in Graves' hyperthyroidism and ophthalmopathy.

Sequencing used peripheral blood mononuclear cells (PBMCs), obtained at new diagnosis, from a patient treated with antithyroid drugs. The receptors originated from a woman in her twenties or thirties with Graves disease. The CDR3 runs from the conserved cysteine through the conserved F or W. The order of the fields is CDR3 length, D gene, V gene, J gene, clone size, CDR3 protein, CDR3 DNA. The D gene is left open where the match is weak. Not every row has a clone size; where given, it reads once, few, many or a size class.

>13|NA|TRBV29-1|TRBJ2-2|few
CSVLEGGTGELFF
TGCAGCGTCCTCGAGGGGGGGACCGGGGAGCTGTTTTTT
>11|NA|TRBV12-3/TRBV12-4|TRBJ1-2|NA
CASSTVYGYTF
TGTGCCAGCAGTACAGTCTATGGCTACACCTTC
>13|NA|TRBV7-9|TRBJ1-3|few
CASSLELANTIYF
TGTGCCAGCAGCTTAGAGTTGGCAAACACCATATATTTT
>14|TRBD2|TRBV30|TRBJ2-1|many
CAKGGLAGTNEQFF
TGTGCCAAGGGTGGGCTAGCGGGAACGAATGAGCAGTTCTTC
>15|TRBD1|TRBV3-1|TRBJ1-1|NA
CASSHWDRGDTEAFF
TGTGCCAGCAGCCATTGGGACAGGGGGGACACTGAAGCTTTCTTT
>16|NA|TRBV19|TRBJ1-5|NA
CASSIVADYSNQPQHF
TGTGCCAGTAGTATTGTGGCAGACTATAGCAATCAGCCCCAGCATTTT
>15|NA|TRBV5-8|TRBJ2-7|many
CASSYTWKGLYEQYF
TGTGCCAGCAGCTATACTTGGAAGGGCCTCTACGAGCAGTACTTC
>17|NA|TRBV5-5|TRBJ2-2|few
CASSYELVTGNTGELFF
TGTGCCAGCAGCTACGAGTTGGTAACTGGGAACACCGGGGAGCTGTTTTTT
>17|TRBD2|TRBV6-5|TRBJ2-1|NA
CASSYGTSFGGGNEQFF
TGTGCCAGCAGTTACGGAACTAGCTTTGGGGGGGGGAATGAGCAGTTCTTC
>14|TRBD2|TRBV24-1|TRBJ2-7|NA
CATSVSGRAVEQYF
TGTGCCACCAGTGTCTCCGGGAGGGCGGTCGAGCAGTACTTC
>16|TRBD1|TRBV9|TRBJ2-3|NA
CASSAYQGQATDTQYF
TGTGCCAGCAGCGCCTACCAAGGACAGGCCACAGATACGCAGTATTTT
>15|TRBD2|TRBV20-1|TRBJ2-2|NA
CSASLLAGGTGELFF
TGCAGTGCTAGCCTACTAGCGGGAGGAACCGGGGAGCTGTTTTTT
>17|TRBD2|TRBV5-4|TRBJ2-3|few
CASSLSPLAGGSHTQYF
TGTGCCAGCAGCTTGTCCCCTTTAGCGGGAGGGTCACATACGCAGTATTTT
>19|TRBD2|TRBV6-2/TRBV6-3|TRBJ2-1|NA
CASSYRSSGAKYSYNEQFF
TGTGCCAGCAGTTACCGGTCTAGCGGAGCTAAGTACTCCTACAATGAGCAGTTCTTC
>17|NA|TRBV5-5|TRBJ2-7|few
CASSPTRTETINYEQYF
TGTGCCAGCAGCCCCACCCGGACAGAAACCATTAACTACGAGCAGTACTTC
>14|NA|TRBV4-1|TRBJ1-2|NA
CASSQEGTGYGYTF
TGCGCCAGCAGCCAAGAGGGAACGGGCTATGGCTACACCTTC
>12|NA|TRBV6-1|TRBJ2-6|many
CASTSGANVLTF
TGTGCCAGCACCTCTGGGGCCAACGTCCTGACTTTC
>14|NA|TRBV24-1|TRBJ2-3|many
CATSDLASGDTQYF
TGTGCCACCAGTGATTTGGCCAGCGGCGATACGCAGTATTTT
>14|NA|TRBV7-9|TRBJ1-1|many
CASSQEAVNTEAFF
TGTGCCAGCAGCCAAGAGGCAGTCAACACTGAAGCTTTCTTT
>13|NA|TRBV11-3|TRBJ1-1|few
CASSSRGFPEALF
TGTGCCAGCAGCTCTAGGGGGTTCCCTGAAGCTCTCTTT
>14|NA|TRBV5-1|TRBJ2-7|many
CASSFSDRYYEQYF
TGCGCCAGCAGCTTTAGCGACAGATACTACGAGCAGTACTTC
>13|NA|TRBV30|TRBJ1-5|many
CAWNRDIDQPQHF
TGTGCCTGGAACCGGGACATTGATCAGCCCCAGCATTTT
>17|TRBD2|TRBV5-1|TRBJ2-1|few
CASSSEGLAGVYNEQFF
TGCGCCAGCAGCTCGGAGGGACTAGCGGGAGTCTACAATGAGCAGTTCTTC
>15|NA|TRBV7-3|TRBJ2-2|NA
CASSLNEVNTGELFF
TGTGCCAGCAGCTTAAATGAGGTTAACACCGGGGAGCTGTTTTTT
>15|TRBD1|TRBV30|TRBJ1-6|many
CAWSGRQGPNSPLHF
TGTGCCTGGAGTGGGAGACAGGGGCCTAATTCACCCCTCCACTTT
>12|TRBD2|TRBV27|TRBJ2-1|many
CASKSGSIEQFF
TGTGCCAGCAAGAGCGGGAGTATTGAGCAGTTCTTC
>16|TRBD2|TRBV19|TRBJ2-1|few
CASTPRWAGANNEQFF
TGTGCCAGTACCCCCAGGTGGGCGGGAGCGAACAATGAGCAGTTCTTC
>14|NA|TRBV5-6|TRBJ1-5|few
CASSFGADRGPQHF
TGTGCCAGCAGCTTCGGGGCGGATAGGGGTCCCCAGCATTTT
>20|NA|TRBV3-1|TRBJ2-7|many
CASSQRLVVGAGTGAYEQYF
TGTGCCAGCAGCCAAAGGCTGGTTGTCGGGGCCGGGACCGGGGCCTACGAGCAGTACTTC
>15|NA|TRBV27|TRBJ1-5|NA
CASSLRGGSDQPQHF
TGTGCCAGCAGTTTAAGGGGGGGGTCGGATCAGCCCCAGCATTTT
>10|NA|TRBV2|TRBJ2-5|many
CASSLTTLYF
TGTGCCAGCAGCCTGACTACCCTTTACTTC
>17|TRBD1|TRBV7-8|TRBJ2-7|many
CASSLERRGDREYEQYF
TGTGCCAGCAGCTTAGAGCGGAGGGGGGACAGGGAATACGAGCAGTACTTC
>16|TRBD2|TRBV11-3|TRBJ2-1|once
CASSPRLAELYNEQFF
TGTGCCAGCAGCCCGCGACTAGCGGAACTCTACAATGAGCAGTTCTTC
>16|NA|TRBV12-3/TRBV12-4|TRBJ2-1|NA
CASSARAGLGNNEQFF
TGTGCCAGCAGCGCCCGAGCCGGGCTAGGGAACAATGAGCAGTTCTTC
>19|TRBD2|TRBV5-8|TRBJ2-1|many
CASSLLTLAGGPGYNEQFF
TGTGCCAGCAGCTTGTTAACTCTAGCGGGAGGGCCTGGCTACAATGAGCAGTTCTTC
>16|TRBD2|TRBV7-3|TRBJ2-2|few
CASSSASGSGTGELFF
TGTGCCAGCAGCTCCGCTAGCGGGAGCGGGACCGGGGAGCTGTTTTTT
>13|TRBD1|TRBV29-1|TRBJ1-4|few
CSALQGTNEKLFF
TGCAGCGCCCTACAGGGGACTAATGAAAAACTGTTTTTT
>14|NA|TRBV2|TRBJ1-4|NA
CASSSTATNEKLFF
TGTGCCAGCAGCTCGACGGCAACTAATGAAAAACTGTTTTTT
>14|TRBD1|TRBV18|TRBJ2-4|many
CASSPKTGQNIQYF
TGTGCCAGCTCACCAAAGACAGGGCAGAACATTCAGTACTTC
>15|TRBD2|TRBV20-1|TRBJ2-5|NA
CSARDWTSDWETQYF
TGCAGTGCTAGAGACTGGACTAGCGATTGGGAGACCCAGTACTTC